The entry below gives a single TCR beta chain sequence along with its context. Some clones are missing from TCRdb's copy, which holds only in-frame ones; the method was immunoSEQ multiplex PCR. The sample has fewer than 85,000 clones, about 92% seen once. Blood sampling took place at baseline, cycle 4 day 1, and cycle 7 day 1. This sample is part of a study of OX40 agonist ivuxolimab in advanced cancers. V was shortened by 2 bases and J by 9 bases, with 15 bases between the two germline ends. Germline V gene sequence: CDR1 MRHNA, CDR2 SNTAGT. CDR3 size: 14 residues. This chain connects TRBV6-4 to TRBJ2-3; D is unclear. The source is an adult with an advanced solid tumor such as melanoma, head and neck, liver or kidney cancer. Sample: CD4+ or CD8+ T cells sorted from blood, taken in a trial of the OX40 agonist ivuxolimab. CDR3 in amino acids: CASSDRSSRGTQYF. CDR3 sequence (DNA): TGTGCCAGCAGTGACAGGTCGTCAAGAGGAACGCAGTATTTT.